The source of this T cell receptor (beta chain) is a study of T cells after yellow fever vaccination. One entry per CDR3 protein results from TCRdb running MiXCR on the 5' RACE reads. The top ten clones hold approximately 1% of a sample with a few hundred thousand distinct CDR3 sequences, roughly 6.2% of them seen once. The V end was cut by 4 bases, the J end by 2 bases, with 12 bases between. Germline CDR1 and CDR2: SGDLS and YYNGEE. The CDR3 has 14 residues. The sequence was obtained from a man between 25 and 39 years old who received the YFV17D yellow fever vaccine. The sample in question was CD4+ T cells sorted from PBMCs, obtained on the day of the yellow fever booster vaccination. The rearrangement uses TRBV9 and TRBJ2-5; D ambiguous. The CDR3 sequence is CASSQKPVQETQYF. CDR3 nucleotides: TGTGCCAGCAGCCAAAAGCCGGTGCAAGAGACCCAGTACTTC.